This TCR beta chain was captured in a study of blood T cell repertoires in COVID-19. Repertoires were generated with immunoSEQ multiplex PCR, while TCRdb's copy carries only in-frame clones and drops some. The sample consists of approximately 250,000 clones, approximately 90% of them appearing once. This CDR3 region has 14 residues. CDR1 and CDR2 from the germline V gene are SQVTM and ANQGSEA. V shed 5 bases and J 6 bases; nucleotides not matched to a gene: 5. Those who participated ranged in age from roughly 18 to 89 years and resided in roughly 26 US areas. The receptor's source is a woman between 35 and 50 years old with acute COVID-19. This chain uses TRBV29-1 with TRBJ2-3, with 13 bases matching TRBD2. The source material was PBMCs or T cells enriched from blood (not recorded which). The CDR3 spells CSVPTSGRYDTQYF. The CDR3, as DNA: TGCAGCGTTCCGACTAGCGGGAGGTACGATACGCAGTATTTT.